A single sample gave rise to the 26 T cell receptor beta chains below, sequenced in a study of beta chain features in type 1 diabetes. General observations from the study: Shortening of TCRB CDR3s, moderate but significant, appeared in all four CD4+ subsets of Type 1 diabetes patients.

The antigens of these receptors remain unknown. Expressed TCRB transcripts were sequenced, since all the RNA that had been isolated was reverse transcribed. Libraries were prepared by immunoSEQ multiplex PCR; TCRdb keeps only in-frame clonotypes and omits some of them. The data show a few hundred thousand clones, roughly an eighth seen once. Input material: naive CD4+ T cells from blood. The receptor set was obtained from a man aged 25-45 years with type 1 diabetes.

The rearrangement joins TRBV28 to TRBJ2-7, with 7 positions matching TRBD1. The CDR3 extends over 14 amino acids. With 6 bases clipped from V and 3 bases from J, the junction kept 8 bases outside the gene matches. The germline V gene encodes CDR1 MDHEN and CDR2 SYDVKM. The CDR3 loop reads CASSPGTVIYEQYF. The DNA of the CDR3 is TGTGCCAGCAGCCCCGGGACAGTGATCTACGAGCAGTACTTC.

This clone occurred a few times. This chain links TRBV7-9 with TRBJ1-4; 7 bases match TRBD1. CDR3 length equals 15 residues. Germline values: CDR1 SEHNR, CDR2 FQNEAQ (reference sequence). V was clipped by 6 bases and J by 1 base; unmatched bases: 5. The CDR3 spells CASSPTGVTNEKLFF. The DNA of the CDR3 is TGTGCCAGCAGTCCCACAGGGGTAACTAATGAAAAACTGTTTTTT.

Only a few counts were recorded for this clone. The chain couples TRBV19 to TRBJ2-6; a possible D gene is TRBD2 (6 bases). The germline gives CDR1 LNHDA, CDR2 SQIVND (reference sequence). The CDR3 covers 15 residues. Trimming cost V 11 bases and J 0 bases, with 14 bases left between them. CDR3 residues: CALPGGISGANVLTF. In DNA, the CDR3 is TGTGCCCTCCCCGGGGGTATCTCTGGGGCCAACGTCCTGACTTTC. The whole variable domain, remainder taken from reference TRBV19 and TRBJ2-6, is DGGITQSPKYLFRKEGQNVTLSCEQNLNHDAMYWYRQDPGQGLRLIYYSQIVNDFQKGDIAEGYSVSREKKESFPLTVTSAQKNPTAFYLCALPGGISGANVLTFGAGSRLTVL.

This clone was recorded a few times. The CDR3 is CASSSAEQETQYF. CDR3 in DNA: TGCGCCAGCAGCTCAGCGGAACAAGAGACCCAGTACTTC. This sequence joins TRBV5-1 and TRBJ2-5, with D perhaps matching TRBD2 (5 bases). Germline lookup yields CDR1 SGHRS and CDR2 YFSETQ. The CDR3 contains 13 residues. V lost 3 bases to trimming and J lost 2 bases, with 8 bases between them.

The CDR3 loop reads CAISESQAGGHNEQFF. The CDR3 DNA is TGTGCCATCAGTGAGTCACAAGCGGGAGGGCACAATGAGCAGTTCTTC. V usage is TRBV10-3 and J usage is TRBJ2-1; 10 nucleotides agree with TRBD2. The CDR3 length is 16 residues. After removal of 0 bases from V and 5 bases from J, the junction contained 4 bases not matched to a gene. In germline, CDR1 is ENHRY, CDR2 SYGVKD.

This clone was observed a few times. Other DNA sequences in this sample translate to the same CDR3. The chain combines TRBV20-1 with TRBJ1-2; the match to TRBD1 covers 7 bases. This CDR3 comprises 11 residues. V was pared by 6 bases and J by 8 bases, with 6 bases of the junction left unmatched. Germline V gene sequence: CDR1 DFQATT, CDR2 SNEGSKA (reference sequence). CDR3 nucleotides: TGCAGTGCGAGGACAGGTCGCGGCTACACCTTC. Translation: CSARTGRGYTF.

A few counts support this clone. The rearrangement links TRBV4-3 to TRBJ1-1, with a tentative D call TRBD1 (6 bases). Germline loops: CDR1 LGHNA, CDR2 YSLEER. The CDR3 contains 18 residues. V was pared by 3 bases and J by 0 bases, with 20 bases between. Here the CDR3 DNA reads TGCGCCAGCAGCCAGGGGGTGAATGGGGACATAATGAACACTGAAGCTTTCTTT. It codes for CASSQGVNGDIMNTEAFF.

This clone was seen only a few times. The chain uses TRBV7-9 and TRBJ1-5; TRBD1 aligns across 9 bases. The germline gives CDR1 SEHNR, CDR2 FQNEAQ (reference sequence). The CDR3 loop spans 15 amino acids. With V trimmed by 5 bases and J by 3 bases, 5 bases remained unmatched. CDR3 nucleotides: TGTGCCAGCAGCCACCACAGGGGGCCCAATCAGCCCCAGCATTTT. Translated: CASSHHRGPNQPQHF.

The chain links TRBV5-1 to TRBJ2-2, with D possibly matching TRBD2 (6 bases). The germline CDR1 and CDR2 sequences are SGHRS and YFSETQ. Trimming removed 4 bases at V and 5 bases at J, with 15 bases between. The length of the CDR3 is 15 residues. CDR3 sequence (DNA): TGCGCCAGCAGCGTCGGGAGTCTTGGAACCGGGGAGCTGTTTTTT. It codes for CASSVGSLGTGELFF.

V usage is TRBV2 and J usage is TRBJ2-2, with no clear D. This CDR3 spans 14 amino acids. Germline V gene data show CDR1 as SNHLY and CDR2 as FYNNEI. Trimming removed 10 bases at V and 6 bases at J, with 18 bases between. CDR3 sequence reads: CANGWPQGAGELFF. The DNA for the CDR3 is TGTGCCAACGGGTGGCCCCAAGGAGCCGGGGAGCTGTTTTTT.

This clone showed up just a few times. This sequence joins TRBV7-3 and TRBJ2-1, with 7 positions matching TRBD2. Germline trimming cut 10 bases from V and 5 bases from J; bases unmatched to any gene: 11. The germline V gene encodes CDR1 SGHTA and CDR2 FQGTGA. The CDR3 is made up of 14 amino acids. CDR3 protein: CATGTGTTHNEQFF. The DNA for the CDR3 is TGTGCCACCGGGACCGGGACTACTCACAATGAGCAGTTCTTC.

This clone occurred a few times. The chain has TRBV29-1 and TRBJ2-3; the match to TRBD2 covers 9 bases. In germline, CDR1 is SQVTM, CDR2 ANQGSEA. CDR3 size: 16 residues. V shed 5 bases, J shed 2 bases, and the junction held 11 bases outside the gene matches. The CDR3 is CSVTTPTSGHTDTQYF. Written as DNA, the CDR3 is TGCAGCGTTACTACCCCGACTAGCGGTCACACAGATACGCAGTATTTT.

The rearrangement joins TRBV18 to TRBJ1-1; D may be TRBD1 (6 bases). This CDR3 has 14 residues. V dropped 6 bases and J dropped 1 base, with 12 bases sitting between them. Looked up from germline, CDR1 is KGHSH and CDR2 is LQKENI. CDR3 protein: CASSLRQENTEAFF. DNA for the CDR3: TGTGCCAGCTCCCTACGACAGGAGAACACTGAAGCTTTCTTT.

V is TRBV7-9 and J is TRBJ1-1, with D maybe TRBD1 (5 bases). The CDR3 spans 15 residues. CDR1 is SEHNR and CDR2 is FQNEAQ in the germline V gene (reference sequence). Trimming pared 8 bases from V and 2 bases from J, leaving 18 bases between. This chain's CDR3 is CASGGDGSVNTEAFF. DNA of the CDR3: TGTGCCAGCGGGGGGGACGGATCGGTTAACACTGAAGCTTTCTTT. The full variable domain, rest sourced from reference TRBV7-9 and TRBJ1-1, is DTGVSQNPRHKITKRGQNVTFRCDPISEHNRLYWYRQTLGQGPEFLTYFQNEAQLEKSRLLSDRFSAERPKGSFSTLEIQRTEQGDSAMYLCASGGDGSVNTEAFFGQGTRLTVV.

This clone was counted between two and nine times. The rearrangement uses TRBV27 and TRBJ2-3; 8 nucleotides match TRBD1. Germline-derived CDR1 and CDR2 are MNHEY and SMNVEV (reference sequence). The CDR3 runs to 15 residues. The J segment lost 0 bases and the V segment lost 5 bases, leaving 4 bases of the junction unmatched. CDR3 DNA: TGTGCCAGCAGTCCCTGGACAGGGAGCACAGATACGCAGTATTTT. The encoded protein is CASSPWTGSTDTQYF.

CDR3 bases: TGTGCCAGCAGCTCCGGGACTAGCGGGGCTACAGATACGCAGTATTTT. Translated: CASSSGTSGATDTQYF. V is TRBV7-9 and J is TRBJ2-3; TRBD2 agrees at 13 bases. The CDR3 loop spans 16 amino acids. Trimming took 4 bases from V and 3 from J; bases not matched to a gene: 4. Looked up from germline, CDR1 is SEHNR and CDR2 is FQNEAQ (reference sequence). The full variable domain, its missing parts supplied by reference TRBV7-9 and TRBJ2-3, is DTGVSQNPRHKITKRGQNVTFRCDPISEHNRLYWYRQTLGQGPEFLTYFQNEAQLEKSRLLSDRFSAERPKGSFSTLEIQRTEQGDSAMYLCASSSGTSGATDTQYFGPGTRLTVL.

This clone came up a few times. This rearrangement joins TRBV27 to TRBJ1-3; D unresolved. The CDR3 is made up of 15 amino acids. V lost 6 bases and J 4 bases, leaving 16 bases between the germline ends. Germline lookup yields CDR1 MNHEY and CDR2 SMNVEV (reference sequence). The CDR3 nucleotides read TGTGCCAGCAGCCCCCCGGGGATAGTCGGAAACACCATATATTTT. It specifies CASSPPGIVGNTIYF.

The chain recombines TRBV19 with TRBJ2-1, with a weak D call TRBD2 (6 bases). The CDR3 has 14 residues. CDR1 and CDR2 (germline): LNHDA, SQIVND (reference sequence). Trimming pared 1 base from V and 3 bases from J, leaving 7 bases between. The CDR3 loop is CASSIGLGYNEQFF. The CDR3 nucleotides read TGTGCCAGTAGTATAGGACTAGGCTACAATGAGCAGTTCTTC.

A word on this clone: Other DNA sequences within the sample encode an identical CDR3. V gene TRBV29-1 combines with J gene TRBJ2-3; no clear D gene. Trimming removed 6 bases from V and 0 bases from J, with 10 bases in between. CDR1 is SQVTM, CDR2 ANQGSEA, per germline. The CDR3 has 13 residues. The CDR3 sequence: CSVSPSSTDTQYF. The CDR3 bases are TGCAGCGTGAGTCCTTCCAGCACAGATACGCAGTATTTT.

The chain joins TRBV7-8 to TRBJ2-7; 12 nucleotides align to TRBD2. Losses at the gene ends were 5 bases for V and 3 bases for J; bases not matched to a gene: 2. The CDR3 has 14 amino acids. Germline V CDR1 and CDR2: SGHVS, FQNEAQ. The CDR3 region has the DNA TGTGCCAGCAGCACACTAGCGGGAGGCTACGAGCAGTACTTC. Translated, it gives CASSTLAGGYEQYF.

This clone was observed a handful of times. V is TRBV11-1 and J is TRBJ2-7, with 7 bases identical to TRBD1. This CDR3 contains 17 residues. Germline V gives CDR1 SGHAT, CDR2 FQDESV (reference sequence). After removal of 1 base from V and 0 bases from J, the junction contained 9 bases not matched to a gene. The DNA of the CDR3 is TGTGCCAGCAGCTTAGGGGCCTACCGGGACAGCTCCTACGAGCAGTACTTC. As protein: CASSLGAYRDSSYEQYF.

This clone was detected a few times. The chain links TRBV5-4 to TRBJ2-2; 13 nucleotides line up with TRBD2. Germline V gene data show CDR1 as SGHNT and CDR2 as YYREEE (reference sequence). J was trimmed by 1 base and V by 4 bases; bases with no gene match: 4. This CDR3 contains 17 residues. The CDR3 here is CASSRLAGGGNTGELFF. CDR3 DNA sequence: TGTGCCAGCAGCCGACTAGCGGGAGGAGGGAACACCGGGGAGCTGTTTTTT.

This clone was seen a few times. This chain connects TRBV7-2 to TRBJ2-3, with 7 nucleotides matching TRBD2. Germline CDR1 is SGHTA and CDR2 is FQGNSA. V trimming: 3 bases; J trimming: 1 base; junction bases outside the gene matches: 4. The CDR3 spans 15 residues. The CDR3 DNA sequence: TGTGCCAGCAGCTTGCGGGGGATGGGCACAGATACGCAGTATTTT. This translates into CASSLRGMGTDTQYF. Complete variable domain (other parts from reference TRBV7-2 and TRBJ2-3): GAGVSQSPSNKVTEKGKDVELRCDPISGHTALYWYRQSLGQGLEFLIYFQGNSAPDKSGLPSDRFSAERTGGSVSTLTIQRTQQEDSAVYLCASSLRGMGTDTQYFGPGTRLTVL.

The chain carries TRBV5-1 and TRBJ1-1; 8 bases map to TRBD1. The CDR3 is 15 amino acids. Germline V lookup: CDR1 SGHRS, CDR2 YFSETQ. V lost 0 bases, J lost 3 bases, and 4 bases stayed unmatched. The CDR3 here is CASSLGTGTDTEAFF. The CDR3 DNA follows: TGCGCCAGCAGCTTGGGGACAGGGACGGACACTGAAGCTTTCTTT.

The chain uses TRBV5-1 and TRBJ1-1; possibly TRBD1 for D (5 bases). Trimming removed 5 bases at V and 1 base at J, with 9 bases between. The V gene's germline CDR1 is SGHRS and CDR2 YFSETQ. There are 13 residues in the CDR3. This CDR3 reads CASSGHQNTEAFF. CDR3 DNA: TGCGCCAGCAGTGGACACCAGAACACTGAAGCTTTCTTT.

The chain carries TRBV9 and TRBJ2-4, with TRBD1 identical over 10 bases. This CDR3 comprises 17 residues. J was trimmed by 5 bases and V by 2 bases; bases with no gene match: 10. The germline CDR1 and CDR2 sequences are SGDLS and YYNGEE. CDR3 sequence: CASSVRPLGQGQNIQYF. The CDR3 region has the DNA TGTGCCAGCAGCGTCCGACCTTTGGGACAGGGGCAAAACATTCAGTACTTC.